This TCR beta chain stems from a study of shared clonotypes between healthy human individuals. Study information: Each donor's CD4 naive and CD4 memory cells filled three plates apiece, CD8 naive two, and CD8 memory one. Study-level findings and limits: What naive subsets generally showed was a larger estimated richness than memory subsets showed. Blood was the sole source, and tissue repertoires probably differ.

This CDR3 comprises 15 residues. Germline V CDR1 and CDR2: SNHLY, FYNNEI. The V end was cut by 7 bases, the J end by 1 base, with 11 bases between. Using immunoSEQ multiplex PCR, the repertoire was profiled, and TCRdb retains in-frame clones only, with some absent. The sample includes a few million clones, over 85% seen only once; the top ten take about 0.41%. Turning to this clone: Antigen unknown.

The receptor was derived from a man between 18 and 29 years old in good health. Some clones in this sample may be carry-over from other donors' samples. The sample was naive CD4+ T cells from PBMCs. The sample's subset: CD45RA+ positively selected. This rearrangement joins TRBV2 to TRBJ2-6; weak D call: TRBD2 (6 bases). The CDR3 is CASTLGGSGANVLTF. CDR3 coding DNA: TGTGCCAGCACTTTGGGGGGTTCTGGGGCCAACGTCCTGACTTTC.